The following is a T cell receptor beta chain sequence with its context. The data are from a study of blood T cell repertoires in COVID-19. Study-level background: Acute and convalescent COVID-19 specimens originated in the United States, Italy and Spain. Sample material is recorded as cDNA or gDNA derived from T cells, B-cell-depleted T cells, or PBMCs.

Original processing methods: The assay estimated nucleated cells by amplifying reference gene primers. Here immunoSEQ multiplex PCR was the method, and the copy in TCRdb shows in-frame clones only, minus some. The DNA was the basis for D and trimming; V, J and clone size are from that table. Of about 100,000 clones in the sample, around 87% were seen once. V lost 4 bases to trimming and J lost 6 bases, with 9 bases between them. The CDR3 length is 12 residues. Looked up from germline, CDR1 is MDHEN and CDR2 is SYDVKM. The TCR comes from a human donor in a cohort sampled during active COVID-19. Source material: peripheral blood. The chain uses TRBV28 and TRBJ1-1; D uncertain. The CDR3: CASSSGIAEAFF. The CDR3 DNA sequence: TGTGCCAGCAGTTCAGGAATCGCTGAAGCTTTCTTT.